The 13 T cell receptor beta chains given below trace back to one sample, sequenced in a study of T cell responses to AZD1222 COVID-19 vaccine. TCRdb's copy holds only in-frame clones and misses some; the assay was immunoSEQ multiplex PCR. The sample yields 170,000 or so clones, just over 90% seen once. Here the sequenced sample was peripheral blood, taken on day 0 of AZD1222 vaccination. These receptors were collected from an adult in good health.

The chain joins TRBV7-9 to TRBJ2-3; 8 nucleotides align to TRBD1. CDR3 size: 16 residues. J lost 2 bases, V lost 1 base, and 5 bases had no gene match. Germline CDR1 is SEHNR and CDR2 is FQNEAQ (reference sequence). The DNA for the CDR3 is TGTGCCAGCAGCTTAGTTTTGGACAGGGCCACAGATACGCAGTATTTT. It encodes CASSLVLDRATDTQYF.

This clone has just a few counts. V usage is TRBV11-1 and J usage is TRBJ2-1; D perhaps matches TRBD1 (5 bases). Germline V CDR1 and CDR2: SGHAT, FQDESV (reference sequence). CDR3 size: 16 residues. V was cut by 1 base and J by 1 base, with 11 bases left in between. The CDR3 DNA reads as TGTGCCAGCAGCTTAGTTAAGGGGCTGTCCTACAATGAGCAGTTCTTC. Translating gives CASSLVKGLSYNEQFF. The full variable domain, completed using reference TRBV11-1 and TRBJ2-1, is EAEVAQSPRYKITEKSQAVAFWCDPISGHATLYWYRQILGQGPELLVQFQDESVVDDSQLPKDRFSAERLKGVDSTLKIQPAELGDSAMYLCASSLVKGLSYNEQFFGPGTRLTVL.

The V and J genes are TRBV10-1 and TRBJ1-5, with TRBD1 identical over 7 bases. Germline V gives CDR1 WNHNN, CDR2 SYGVQD (reference sequence). The V gene end was trimmed by 6 bases and the J gene end by 6 bases; junction bases not matched to a gene: 23. The CDR3 is made up of 19 amino acids. The CDR3 DNA sequence: TGCGCCAGCAGCGGGAAGATGAGACAGGGATTTACTCACAGTCAGCCCCAGCATTTT. Translating gives CASSGKMRQGFTHSQPQHF.

The V gene is TRBV2, the J gene TRBJ1-2; possible D gene TRBD1, 5 bases. Per germline, CDR1 SNHLY and CDR2 FYNNEI. V lost 4 bases, J lost 8 bases, and 20 bases lay in between. This CDR3 is built from 15 residues. The CDR3 loop is CASSVLGSGRYGYTF. CDR3 sequence (DNA): TGTGCCAGCAGTGTCCTTGGCTCAGGGAGATACGGCTACACCTTC.

The rearrangement uses TRBV15 and TRBJ1-2, with D possibly matching TRBD1 (5 bases). Between the trimmed V and J ends, which lost 1 base and 5 bases, there was a span of 11 bases. The CDR3 spans 14 residues. Germline lookup yields CDR1 LNHNV and CDR2 YYDKDF (reference sequence). Here the CDR3 reads CATSRARGVYGYTF. The DNA of the CDR3 is TGTGCCACCAGCAGAGCCAGAGGGGTTTATGGCTACACCTTC.

The J gene is TRBJ1-1, the V gene TRBV20-1; D uncertain. The CDR3 spans 11 residues. Trimming removed 6 bases from V and 6 bases from J, with 11 bases in between. CDR1 and CDR2 from the germline V gene are DFQATT and SNEGSKA (reference sequence). CDR3 nucleotide sequence: TGCAGTGCCCGGCCGGGATCTGAAGCTTTCTTT. Translating it yields CSARPGSEAFF.

This chain links TRBV10-2 with TRBJ2-7; a weak D match, TRBD1 (5 bases). The CDR3 extends over 13 amino acids. Germline CDR1 reads WSHSY; CDR2 reads SAAADI. The V and J ends lost 8 bases and 3 bases respectively, with 14 bases between them. CDR3 sequence reads: CASCRQTSYEQYF. CDR3 sequence (DNA): TGCGCCAGCTGTCGACAGACCAGCTACGAGCAGTACTTC.

The chain recombines TRBV5-1 with TRBJ1-2, with TRBD1 as a possible D gene (5 bases). V lost 3 bases, J lost 4 bases, and 13 bases lay in between. Germline V CDR1 and CDR2: SGHRS, YFSETQ. The CDR3 is 14 residues long. The CDR3 loop is CASSWAGGSYGYTF. The CDR3 bases are TGCGCCAGCAGCTGGGCCGGGGGGAGCTATGGCTACACCTTC.

The chain has TRBV28 and TRBJ1-6; possible D gene TRBD1, 6 bases. Trimming cost V 7 bases and J 7 bases, with 20 bases left between them. CDR3 size: 16 residues. Germline CDR1 MDHEN, CDR2 SYDVKM. Here the CDR3 reads CASIMRGTMYNSPLHF. CDR3 coding DNA: TGTGCCAGCATTATGAGGGGGACTATGTACAATTCACCCCTCCACTTT.

This rearrangement joins TRBV7-6 to TRBJ1-1; a weak D match, TRBD1 (5 bases). The V end was cut by 2 bases, the J end by 5 bases, with 12 bases between. The CDR3 consists of 14 residues. The germline gives CDR1 SGHVS, CDR2 FNYEAQ. CDR3 coding DNA: TGTGCCAGCAGCTTAATTCCGGGGCAGACTGAAGCTTTCTTT. This translates into CASSLIPGQTEAFF.

This clone was observed once. This sequence joins TRBV13 and TRBJ2-5; perhaps D is TRBD1 or TRBD2 (5 bases each). V shed 5 bases and J shed 5 bases, with 18 bases lying between them. The CDR3 has 15 amino acids. Germline-derived CDR1 and CDR2 are PRHDT and FYEKMQ (reference sequence). CDR3 amino acids: CASSHYSGATETQYF. As DNA, the CDR3 is TGTGCCAGCAGCCATTATTCCGGGGCGACCGAGACCCAGTACTTC.

The J gene is TRBJ1-4, the V gene TRBV30, with a possible D match to TRBD1 (6 bases). V lost 1 base and J lost 3, with 18 bases in between. The CDR3 runs to 17 residues. Germline CDR1 and CDR2: GTSNPN and SVGIG (reference sequence). The CDR3 DNA reads as TGTGCCTGGAGTGCCCGATCGGACAGCAGACCTAATGAAAAACTGTTTTTT. This translates into CAWSARSDSRPNEKLFF.

The V call is TRBV4-2, the J call TRBJ2-7, with 8 bases matching TRBD2. The CDR3 runs 15 residues. Germline-derived CDR1 and CDR2 are LGHNA and YNFKEQ. V lost 0 bases to trimming and J lost 0 bases; unmatched junction nucleotides: 1. The CDR3 reads CASSQDRGGSYEQYF. DNA of the CDR3: TGTGCCAGCAGCCAAGACCGGGGGGGCTCCTACGAGCAGTACTTC.